The rows below give T cell receptor beta chains drawn from one sample of a study of T cells in Graves' hyperthyroidism and ophthalmopathy. TCRdb processed the multiplex PCR reads anew with MiXCR; each CDR3 protein has one entry. The table has over 300,000 distinct CDR3 sequences, more than 11% seen once. The sequencing sample was made of blood. Source of these receptors: a woman aged 60-75 years with Graves' hyperthyroidism. The conserved cysteine and the conserved F or W are not part of the CDR3 here.

V gene,J gene,CDR3 protein
TRBV6-1,TRBJ1-3,ASSSYDRTTSGNTIY
TRBV12-3/TRBV12-4,TRBJ2-7,ASATLAGGPSSYEQY
TRBV7-9,TRBJ2-2,ASSEDRNTGELF
TRBV20-1,TRBJ1-2,SASGGAGGYT
TRBV24-1,TRBJ2-7,ATSSGSSYEQY
TRBV20-1,TRBJ2-6,SAREDTSGANVLT
TRBV20-1,TRBJ2-5,SARSGTAKETQY
TRBV15,TRBJ2-5,ATSGGGQGGETQY
TRBV2,TRBJ1-1,ASSGPLNTEAF
TRBV3-1,TRBJ2-5,ASGRQQETQY
TRBV3-1,TRBJ2-7,ASSQALTREQY
TRBV6-1,TRBJ1-2,AIQEGVNYGYT
TRBV4-1,TRBJ2-3,ASSQPGRDRGKDTQY
TRBV19,TRBJ2-5,ASSTWDRETQY
TRBV5-1,TRBJ2-5,ASSLDKPQETQY
TRBV10-3,TRBJ2-3,AISLRGDTQY
TRBV7-3,TRBJ2-5,ASSARDLETQY
TRBV5-1,TRBJ2-5,ASSLEDVGQGTVETQY
TRBV10-1,TRBJ1-1,ASSEGPAGGRTEAF
TRBV13,TRBJ2-3,ASSLRNGPVDTQY
TRBV3-1,TRBJ1-5,ASSQGSGGLGGHQPQH
TRBV6-5,TRBJ1-2,ASSSPTGGGYT
TRBV5-6,TRBJ2-7,ASSLGLAVHEQY
TRBV27,TRBJ2-1,ASSLAGLAGEEQF
TRBV12-3/TRBV12-4,TRBJ1-1,ASSPRSGRAVNTEAF
TRBV7-2,TRBJ1-2,ASSGSRDSLYGYT
TRBV19,TRBJ1-2,ASSIATRARVGYT
TRBV9,TRBJ2-7,ASSPVEAYYEQY
TRBV15,TRBJ1-5,ATSNLKGSQH
TRBV5-1,TRBJ2-7,ASSSGSRTGLRDEQY
TRBV9,TRBJ2-5,ASSVDEGGGGETQY
TRBV7-3,TRBJ2-3,ASSLYSGKPTDTQY
TRBV5-5,TRBJ2-2,ASSLGLAVNTGELF
TRBV6-1,TRBJ2-1,ASGVSVGEQF
TRBV5-1,TRBJ1-2,ASSLGWEDYGYT
TRBV2,TRBJ2-7,ASSERYEQY
TRBV27,TRBJ2-1,ASRPLGQHLQF
TRBV14,TRBJ2-2,ASSQDPIGPTGELF
TRBV20-1,TRBJ2-5,SARGLAGYQETQY
TRBV6-5,TRBJ2-7,ASSYESRHLSYEQY
TRBV3-1,TRBJ2-1,ASSQDSGRAYNEQF
TRBV5-1,TRBJ1-2,ASSYNTAKPSYT
TRBV5-1,TRBJ1-2,ASSSLTGREGYT
TRBV2,TRBJ1-2,ASSADRGSYYGYT
TRBV12-3/TRBV12-4,TRBJ1-2,ASSTGGPLSYGYT
TRBV18,TRBJ1-3,ASSPPGGIGNTIY
TRBV20-1,TRBJ2-1,SARGGYNNEQF
TRBV5-1,TRBJ2-7,ASSSKGQGSSYEQY
TRBV5-1,TRBJ2-7,ASSAERAGREQY
TRBV24-1,TRBJ2-1,ATSDTLAGGHNEQF
TRBV27,TRBJ2-7,ASSFRDRGRSEQY
TRBV27,TRBJ2-3,ASRLQGASDTQY